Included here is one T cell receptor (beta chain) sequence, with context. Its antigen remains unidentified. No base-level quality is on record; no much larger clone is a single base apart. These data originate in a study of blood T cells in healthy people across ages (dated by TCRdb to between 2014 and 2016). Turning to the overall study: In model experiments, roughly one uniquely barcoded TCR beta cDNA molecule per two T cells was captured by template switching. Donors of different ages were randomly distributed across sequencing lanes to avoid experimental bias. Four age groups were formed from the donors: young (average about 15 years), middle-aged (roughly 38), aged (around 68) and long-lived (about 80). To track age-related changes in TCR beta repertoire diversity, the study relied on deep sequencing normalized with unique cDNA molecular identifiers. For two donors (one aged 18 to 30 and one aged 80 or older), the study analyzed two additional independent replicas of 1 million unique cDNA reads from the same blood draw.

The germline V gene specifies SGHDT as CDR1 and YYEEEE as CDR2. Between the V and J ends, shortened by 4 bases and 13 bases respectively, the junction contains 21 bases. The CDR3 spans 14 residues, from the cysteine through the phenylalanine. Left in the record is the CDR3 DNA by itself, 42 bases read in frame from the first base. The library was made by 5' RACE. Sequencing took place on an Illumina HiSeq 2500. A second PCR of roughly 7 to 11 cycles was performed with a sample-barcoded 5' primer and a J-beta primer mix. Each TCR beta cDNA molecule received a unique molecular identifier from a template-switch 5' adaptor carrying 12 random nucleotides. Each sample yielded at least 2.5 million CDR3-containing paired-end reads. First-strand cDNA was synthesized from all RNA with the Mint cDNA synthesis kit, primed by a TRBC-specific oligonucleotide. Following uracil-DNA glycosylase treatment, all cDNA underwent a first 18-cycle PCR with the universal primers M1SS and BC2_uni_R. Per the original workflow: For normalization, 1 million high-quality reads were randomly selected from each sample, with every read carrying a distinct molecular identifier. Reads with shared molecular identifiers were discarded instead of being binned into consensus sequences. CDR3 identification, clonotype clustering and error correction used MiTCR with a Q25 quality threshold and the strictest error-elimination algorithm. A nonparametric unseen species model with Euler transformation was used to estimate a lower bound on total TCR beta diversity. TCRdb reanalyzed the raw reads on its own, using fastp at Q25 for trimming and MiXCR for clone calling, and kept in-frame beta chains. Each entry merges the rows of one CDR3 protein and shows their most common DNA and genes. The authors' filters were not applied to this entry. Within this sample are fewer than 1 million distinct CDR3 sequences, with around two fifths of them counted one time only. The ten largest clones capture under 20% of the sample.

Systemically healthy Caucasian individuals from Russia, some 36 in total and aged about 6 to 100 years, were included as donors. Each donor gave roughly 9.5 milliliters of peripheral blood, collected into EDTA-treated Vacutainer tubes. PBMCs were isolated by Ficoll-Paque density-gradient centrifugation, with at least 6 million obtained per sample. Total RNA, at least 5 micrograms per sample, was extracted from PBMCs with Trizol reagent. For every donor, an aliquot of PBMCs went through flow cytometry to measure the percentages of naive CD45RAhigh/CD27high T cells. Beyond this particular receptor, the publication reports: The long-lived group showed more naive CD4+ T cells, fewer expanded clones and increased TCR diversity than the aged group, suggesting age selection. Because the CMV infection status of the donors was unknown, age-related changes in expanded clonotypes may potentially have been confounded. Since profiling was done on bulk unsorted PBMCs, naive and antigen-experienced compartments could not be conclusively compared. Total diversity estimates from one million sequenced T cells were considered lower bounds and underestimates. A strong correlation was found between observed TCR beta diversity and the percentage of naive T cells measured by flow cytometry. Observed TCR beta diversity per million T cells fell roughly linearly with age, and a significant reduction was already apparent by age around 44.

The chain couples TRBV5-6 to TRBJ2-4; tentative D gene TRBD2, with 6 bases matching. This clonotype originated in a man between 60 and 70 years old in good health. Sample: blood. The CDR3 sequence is CASSRGYAYNEQYF. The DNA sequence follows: TGTGCCAGCAGCCGGGGGTATGCGTACAATGAGCAGTACTTC.